The source of this T cell receptor (beta chain) is a study of vaccination and CD4 T cells after COVID-19. This clonotype was seen more than once but under ten times. What it binds is unknown. Sample treatment: approximately 11-day PBMC culture with coronavirus spike peptide pools or control peptides (ViraFEST assay). Culture conditions combined a few million PBMCs per well with 10 IU/ml IL-2 and around 9.2 ug/ml peptide pools. Once obtained from cultured CD4+ T cells, the DNA was sequenced using the Oncomine TCR Beta short-read assay. TCRdb recomputed calls from the PCR reads with MiXCR, one row per CDR3 protein. The top ten clones hold roughly 17% of a sample with around 21,000 distinct CDR3 sequences, under 70% of them seen once. Per germline, CDR1 MNHNS and CDR2 SASEGT. V gave up 5 bases and J gave up 5 bases; unmatched junction bases: 8. The CDR3 length is 16 residues.

Sequenced material: CD4+ T cells from blood, cultured in vitro. The rearrangement links TRBV6-1 to TRBJ2-5; TRBD2 agrees at 13 bases. The sequence came from a human donor who had recovered from COVID-19. In DNA form, the CDR3 reads TGTGCCAGCAGTCTACTAGCGGGGGGGCTTTTTGAGACCCAGTACTTC. Amino acids: CASSLLAGGLFETQYF.